Listed below are T cell receptor beta chains from one sample, sequenced in a study of CD4+ T cells in melanoma. TCRdb's table, derived via immunoSEQ multiplex PCR, lists solely in-frame clones and lacks some. The data contain some 19,000 clones, over 75% of them seen just once; the ten biggest clones take up 9.7%. All receptors derive from a human donor with melanoma. Each CDR3 is given with its conserved first and last residue. Each record gives: V gene, CDR3 length, J gene, CDR3 protein.

>TRBV14|14|TRBJ1-6
CASSQGREVSPLHF
>TRBV6-5|13|TRBJ1-2
CASSYSQRNGYTF
>TRBV7-2|15|TRBJ2-7
CASSLVPGGSYEQYF
>TRBV6-6|14|TRBJ1-1
CASRNRGENTEAFF
>TRBV29-1|13|TRBJ2-5
CSVISGGGETQYF
>TRBV7-9|12|TRBJ2-1
CASSPMRREQFF
>TRBV15|18|TRBJ2-3
CATSRDVRRGRGTDTQYF
>TRBV6-5|15|TRBJ2-3
CASSAPGQGTDTQYF
>TRBV11-2|18|TRBJ2-3
CASSSYPTSGFSTDTQYF
>TRBV9|20|NA
CASSRGWGGSGIPSLYEQYF
>TRBV5-1|12|TRBJ1-2
CASSLDLGGYTF
>TRBV19|16|TRBJ1-1
CASSVSGTLLNTEAFF
>TRBV5-1|14|TRBJ2-1
CASAPGDLYNEQFF
>TRBV5-5|14|TRBJ1-1
CASSFQRLNTEAFF
>TRBV5-1|15|TRBJ1-2
CASTPGLRANYGYTF
>TRBV5-4|13|TRBJ2-4
CASGAGGGNIQYF
>TRBV15|16|TRBJ2-5
CATSRGSGGAGETQYF
>TRBV9|15|TRBJ2-1
CASSVEVVVNNEQFF
>TRBV2|15|NA
CASSDLSGLDYEQYF
>TRBV6-7|14|TRBJ1-3
CASSYSNLGNTIYF
>TRBV19|16|TRBJ1-4
CASSRIGQGANEKLFF
>TRBV7-2|14|TRBJ2-7
CASSFRSTSVEQYF
>TRBV5-1|14|TRBJ1-5
CASSPGTGEQPQHF
>TRBV19|13|TRBJ1-1
CASQWTANTEAFF
>TRBV10-2|12|TRBJ1-2
CASSEANYDYTF
>TRBV7-9|14|TRBJ2-7
CASSNWDSWDEQYF
>TRBV6-5|15|TRBJ2-2
CASSLGTTNTGELFF